This TCR beta chain was observed in a study of T cell repertoires in cytomegalovirus infection. Study-level background: Indicated by public TCR beta signatures were CMV infection and matching HLA type. The study's findings and limits: Cumulative public TCR beta family frequency identified CMV carriers with the relevant HLA. Dominating the ex vivo response were HLA-C-restricted CMV-specific TCR beta clonotypes.

TCRdb itself ran the reads through MiXCR, one entry per CDR3 protein. This table has about 240,000 distinct CDR3 sequences, about 5.9% appearing once. This clonotype occurred many times. Its antigen remains unidentified. Germline-derived CDR1 and CDR2 are DFQATT and SNEGSKA (reference sequence). V lost 3 bases and J lost 6, with 12 bases in between. The CDR3 covers 13 residues. This clonotype was sampled from a human donor in good health (CMV status not recorded). Some clones in this sample may be carry-over from other donors' samples. The chain recombines TRBV20-1 with TRBJ2-1, with D possibly being TRBD2 (6 bases). The sequenced sample was PBMCs. The CDR3 sequence: CSARTSWVNEQFF. The CDR3 region has the DNA TGCAGTGCTAGGACTAGTTGGGTCAATGAGCAGTTCTTC.